The sequence of this T cell receptor beta chain was determined in a study of blood T cell repertoires in COVID-19. The wider study: COVID-19 samples from acute and convalescent phases originated in the United States, Italy and Spain.

This CDR3 contains 16 residues. V trimming: 8 bases; J trimming: 1 base; junction bases outside the gene matches: 10. Germline CDR1 is MGHRA and CDR2 is YSYEKL. Original processing notes: Amplified reference gene primers provided the basis for estimating nucleated cell counts. TCRdb keeps only in-frame clones here, not all; method: immunoSEQ multiplex PCR. The V and J calls and clone size were taken over from that table, and D and trimming were inferred from the DNA. The table records 50,000 to 70,000 clones, about three quarters of them present only once. The receptor was derived from a man in his fifties with active or convalescent COVID-19. The sample was peripheral blood. V and J are TRBV4-1 and TRBJ2-2, with 7 positions matching TRBD2. The CDR3 DNA follows: TGCGCCAGCGAATCGGCGGAGCGGGGGAACACCGGGGAGCTGTTTTTT. It yields the protein CASESAERGNTGELFF.